One and the same sample provided the 13 T cell receptor beta chains below, sequenced in a study of T cell responses to AZD1222 COVID-19 vaccine. Profiled with immunoSEQ multiplex PCR; TCRdb holds only in-frame clones, not every one. The profile shows roughly 70,000 clones, about 90% of them singletons. Here the sequenced sample was peripheral blood, taken 28 days after the second dose of the MenACWY control vaccine. The receptors were gathered from an adult who received the MenACWY meningococcal vaccine as a control.

This chain joins TRBV7-9 and TRBJ1-4; D ambiguous. Trimming shortened V by 5 bases and J by 4 bases, and 14 bases separated the two germline ends. There are 15 residues in the CDR3. Germline V gives CDR1 SEHNR, CDR2 FQNEAQ (reference sequence). The CDR3, as DNA: TGTGCCAGCAGCCATCTTGCGGGAGGTAATGAAAAACTGTTTTTT. Amino acids: CASSHLAGGNEKLFF. The entire variable domain, with the rest obtained from reference TRBV7-9 and TRBJ1-4, is as follows: DTGVSQNPRHKITKRGQNVTFRCDPISEHNRLYWYRQTLGQGPEFLTYFQNEAQLEKSRLLSDRFSAERPKGSFSTLEIQRTEQGDSAMYLCASSHLAGGNEKLFFGSGTQLSVL.

The gene calls are TRBV4-1 and TRBJ1-5; D gene ambiguous. Germline V gives CDR1 MGHRA, CDR2 YSYEKL. V lost 0 bases to trimming and J lost 5 bases, with 17 bases between them. The CDR3 spans 17 residues. The CDR3 sequence: CASSQDRPRMGDQPQHF. Here the CDR3 DNA reads TGCGCCAGCAGCCAAGATCGCCCCAGGATGGGCGATCAGCCCCAGCATTTT.

This chain links TRBV2 with TRBJ1-5; TRBD1 is a possible D gene (6 bases). Germline CDR1 reads SNHLY; CDR2 reads FYNNEI. Trimming took off 5 bases at V and 7 bases at J, with 21 bases between the two ends. The length of the CDR3 is 16 residues. Written as DNA, the CDR3 is TGTGCCAGCAGTCTTCGATGGACAGCGGCGGAGCAGCCCCAGCATTTT. Protein sequence: CASSLRWTAAEQPQHF.

The J gene is TRBJ1-2, the V gene TRBV20-1, with D uncertain. Germline V CDR1 and CDR2: DFQATT, SNEGSKA (reference sequence). Trimming left V 5 bases short and J 3 bases short, with 7 bases between. CDR3 length equals 11 residues. CDR3 nucleotide sequence: TGCAGTGCTCCCCCAGACTATGGCTACACCTTC. The encoded protein is CSAPPDYGYTF.

The rearrangement links TRBV2 to TRBJ2-7; D unresolved. Germline V gene lookup returns CDR1 SNHLY and CDR2 FYNNEI. This CDR3 comprises 12 residues. V was clipped by 4 bases and J by 6 bases, with 10 bases between them. As DNA, the CDR3 is TGTGCCAGCAGTGGACGGCTATTCGAGCAGTACTTC. Amino acids: CASSGRLFEQYF.

This chain joins TRBV7-9 and TRBJ2-3, with D possibly TRBD2 on 6 matching bases. The CDR3 is 15 residues long. Germline V lookup: CDR1 SEHNR, CDR2 FQNEAQ (reference sequence). The V and J ends lost 5 bases and 4 bases respectively, with 16 bases between them. The CDR3 loop is CASSPPRGLSDTQYF. The CDR3 nucleotides read TGTGCCAGCAGCCCCCCGCGGGGATTATCAGATACGCAGTATTTT.

The V and J genes are TRBV27 and TRBJ2-3; a weak D match, TRBD1 (6 bases). This CDR3 has 15 residues. The V gene's germline CDR1 is MNHEY and CDR2 SMNVEV (reference sequence). V was pared by 3 bases and J by 0 bases, with 10 bases between. The DNA of the CDR3 is TGTGCCAGCAGTTTCACAGGGAAAAGCACAGATACGCAGTATTTT. Translating gives CASSFTGKSTDTQYF.

This chain links TRBV3-1 (or the pseudogene TRBV3-2) with TRBJ1-5; D is unresolved. Germline CDR1 and CDR2: LGHDT and YNNKEL (reference sequence). CDR3 size: 11 residues. Trimming cost V 6 bases and J 6 bases, with 6 bases left between them. DNA of the CDR3: TGTGCCAGCAGTCGTATTCAGCCCCAGCATTTT. Amino acids: CASSRIQPQHF.

The rearrangement links TRBV7-2 to TRBJ2-1, with 9 bases lining up with TRBD2. The V gene's germline CDR1 is SGHTA and CDR2 FQGNSA. The trim removed 1 base at V and 3 bases at J, leaving 4 bases unmatched. CDR3 size: 16 residues. The CDR3 sequence: CASSLELAGYYNEQFF. The CDR3 bases are TGTGCCAGCAGCTTAGAGCTAGCGGGATACTACAATGAGCAGTTCTTC.

In its sample, this clone was seen once. The chain couples TRBV19 to TRBJ1-5; D unresolved. Between the trimmed V and J ends, which lost 7 bases and 5 bases, there was a span of 9 bases. This CDR3 has 12 residues. Germline CDR1 is LNHDA and CDR2 is SQIVND (reference sequence). Here the CDR3 reads CASTKEDQPQHF. The CDR3 coding sequence is TGTGCCAGTACCAAGGAGGATCAGCCCCAGCATTTT.

The CDR3 reads CASSTGTLPEWPQHF. DNA for the CDR3: TGTGCCAGCAGTACCGGGACTCTCCCCGAGTGGCCCCAGCATTTT. The gene calls are TRBV6-5 and TRBJ1-5; tentatively, D is TRBD1 (5 bases). This CDR3 has 15 residues. Germline loops: CDR1 MNHEY, CDR2 SVGAGI. V was shortened by 5 bases and J by 9 bases, with 20 bases between the two germline ends.

This clone has only a few counts. The V gene is TRBV19, the J gene TRBJ2-5; D ambiguous. The ends were cut back, 3 bases at V and 2 bases at J, with 7 bases in the middle. The CDR3 sequence is 13 residues long. Germline CDR1 and CDR2: LNHDA and SQIVND (reference sequence). The CDR3 nucleotides read TGTGCCAGTAGTATGGGTCTGCAAGAGACCCAGTACTTC. It codes for CASSMGLQETQYF. Together with reference TRBV19 and TRBJ2-5, the CDR3 gives the full variable domain: DGGITQSPKYLFRKEGQNVTLSCEQNLNHDAMYWYRQDPGQGLRLIYYSQIVNDFQKGDIAEGYSVSREKKESFPLTVTSAQKNPTAFYLCASSMGLQETQYFGPGTRLLVL.

The genes are TRBV18 and TRBJ1-6, with 7 nucleotides matching TRBD1. CDR1 is KGHSH and CDR2 is LQKENI in the germline V gene. The CDR3 is 14 amino acids. With 2 bases clipped from V and 8 bases from J, the junction kept 3 bases outside the gene matches. Here the CDR3 DNA reads TGTGCCAGCTCACCAACAGGGGAAGATTCACCCCTCCACTTT. Amino acid sequence: CASSPTGEDSPLHF.